These 29 T cell receptor beta chains share one sample of origin, sequenced in a study of blood T cell repertoires in COVID-19. Assay used: immunoSEQ multiplex PCR; TCRdb lists only in-frame clones, some missing. The top ten hold 1% of the sample, which has around 340,000 clones, roughly 86% seen once. What was sequenced was PBMCs or T cells enriched from blood (not recorded which). The receptors stem from a woman aged 25 to 39 who had been exposed to COVID-19.

The chain joins TRBV7-8 to TRBJ2-5, with D tentatively TRBD2 (5 bases). This CDR3 is 13 amino acids long. CDR1 and CDR2 (germline): SGHVS, FQNEAQ. V gave up 3 bases and J gave up 5 bases, with 10 bases separating them. The CDR3 loop reads CASSLGRRETQYF. As DNA, the CDR3 is TGTGCCAGCAGCTTGGGGAGAAGGGAGACCCAGTACTTC.

The chain uses TRBV7-3 and TRBJ2-1; 11 bases map to TRBD2. V gave up 5 bases and J gave up 2 bases; unmatched junction bases: 5. Germline CDR1 reads SGHTA; CDR2 reads FQGTGA. The CDR3 contains 16 residues. This CDR3 is CASSVTSGSTYNEQFF. The CDR3 nucleotides read TGTGCCAGCAGCGTCACTAGCGGGAGTACCTACAATGAGCAGTTCTTC.

V is TRBV6-5 and J is TRBJ2-7; TRBD1 matches at 9 bases. CDR1 is MNHEY, CDR2 SVGAGI, per germline. The J segment lost 3 bases and the V segment lost 0 bases, leaving 3 bases of the junction unmatched. This CDR3 has 15 amino acids. CDR3 amino acids: CASSYSTGGYYEQYF. The CDR3 DNA reads as TGTGCCAGCAGTTACTCGACAGGGGGTTACTACGAGCAGTACTTC.

The chain carries TRBV6-5 and TRBJ2-1; 8 bases are a match to TRBD1. Unmatched junction bases numbered 5, after V lost 6 bases and J lost 1 base. The CDR3 totals 15 residues. The V gene's germline CDR1 is MNHEY and CDR2 SVGAGI. This chain's CDR3 is CASSPDRGSYNEQFF. CDR3 DNA: TGTGCCAGCAGCCCAGACAGGGGATCCTACAATGAGCAGTTCTTC.

The chain joins TRBV5-8 to TRBJ1-2; perhaps TRBD1 as D (6 bases). Germline V gene sequence: CDR1 SGHTS, CDR2 YDEGEE. V lost 5 bases and J lost 8, with 25 bases in between. The CDR3 has 16 residues. CDR3 amino acids: CASSFLLGTNSQGYTF. CDR3 DNA: TGTGCCAGCAGTTTTCTCTTAGGGACAAACAGTCAGGGCTACACCTTC.

This chain joins TRBV27 and TRBJ2-7, with 9 bases matching TRBD1. Germline values: CDR1 MNHEY, CDR2 SMNVEV (reference sequence). The ends lost 5 bases at V and 4 bases at J; junction bases unmatched: 15. The CDR3 contains 17 residues. The CDR3: CASSLVGGLQGAYEQYF. The CDR3, as DNA: TGTGCCAGCAGTCTGGTGGGCGGGTTACAGGGGGCTTACGAGCAGTACTTC.

This sequence joins TRBV5-8 and TRBJ2-3; 9 positions match TRBD2. The CDR3 sequence is 15 residues long. The V and J ends lost 4 bases and 5 bases, in that order; junction bases with no gene match: 8. Germline V gene sequence: CDR1 SGHTS, CDR2 YDEGEE. DNA of the CDR3: TGTGCCAGCAGCCGGACTAGCGCTCGGGGAGATACGCAGTATTTT. As protein: CASSRTSARGDTQYF.

A note on this clone: The DNA is left out, because the CDR3 cannot be placed on it with certainty; the CDR3 is given as TCRdb lists it. The rearrangement uses TRBV11-2 and TRBJ2-7; the table gives TRBD2 as D, unverified against the DNA. CDR1 SGHAT and CDR2 FQNNGV come from the germline V gene. The CDR3 is made up of 16 amino acids, end residues included. CDR3: CASSLTFGGSTYEQYF.

The CDR3 spells CATSRDSGGFRGYTF. For the CDR3, the DNA is TGTGCCACCAGCAGAGACTCGGGGGGCTTTCGCGGCTACACCTTC. This sequence joins TRBV15 and TRBJ1-2; D perhaps matches TRBD1 (6 bases). CDR3 length: 15 residues. Trimming took off 0 bases at V and 8 bases at J, with 16 bases between the two ends. Germline CDR1 LNHNV, CDR2 YYDKDF (reference sequence).

This chain connects TRBV5-1 to TRBJ1-1, with 7 bases aligning to TRBD1. V was pared by 3 bases and J by 10 bases, with 9 bases of the junction left unmatched. The CDR3 sequence is 13 residues long. CDR1 SGHRS and CDR2 YFSETQ come from the germline V gene. CDR3 sequence reads: CASSYGQAVGAFF. The CDR3, as DNA: TGCGCCAGCAGCTATGGACAGGCCGTTGGAGCTTTCTTT.

The gene calls are TRBV19 and TRBJ1-5; unclear D gene. CDR1 is LNHDA, CDR2 SQIVND, per germline (reference sequence). V was pared by 8 bases and J by 0 bases, with 11 bases between. The CDR3 has 14 amino acids. CDR3 amino acids: CASRRLASNQPQHF. The CDR3 nucleotides read TGTGCCAGTCGCAGGTTGGCTAGCAATCAGCCCCAGCATTTT.

This chain connects TRBV11-2 to TRBJ1-1; D is undetermined. This CDR3 contains 13 residues. The ends were cut back, 8 bases at V and 0 bases at J, with 10 bases in the middle. Germline loops: CDR1 SGHAT, CDR2 FQNNGV. The CDR3 DNA reads as TGTGCCAGCGGCGGCTCCATGAACACTGAAGCTTTCTTT. Protein sequence: CASGGSMNTEAFF.

V gene TRBV7-9 combines with J gene TRBJ2-1, with 8 positions matching TRBD2. CDR1 and CDR2 from the germline V gene are SEHNR and FQNEAQ (reference sequence). V trimming: 5 bases; J trimming: 9 bases; junction bases outside the gene matches: 9. The CDR3 is 14 amino acids. CDR3: CASSPVVAGTEQFF. The CDR3 coding sequence is TGTGCCAGCAGCCCCGTGGTAGCGGGAACTGAGCAGTTCTTC.

The V call is TRBV9, the J call TRBJ2-1; 11 bases map to TRBD2. Germline values: CDR1 SGDLS, CDR2 YYNGEE. The J segment lost 4 bases and the V segment lost 5 bases, leaving 8 bases of the junction unmatched. The CDR3 is 16 amino acids. CDR3 DNA: TGTGCCAGCAGGCTCAACCTAGCGGGAGGATACAATGAGCAGTTCTTC. Translated, it gives CASRLNLAGGYNEQFF.

J is TRBJ2-2 and V is TRBV24-1; D may be TRBD2 (5 bases). In germline, CDR1 is KGHDR, CDR2 SFDVKD. The CDR3 is made up of 14 amino acids. V was cut by 3 bases and J by 13 bases, with 17 bases left in between. For the CDR3, the DNA is TGTGCCACCAGTGATCGGAGAGGGTTAGATAGGCTGTTTTTT. Translation: CATSDRRGLDRLFF.

The chain carries TRBV7-8 and TRBJ1-5, with 7 bases matching TRBD1. V shed 4 bases, J shed 6 bases, and the junction held 18 bases outside the gene matches. The CDR3 spans 18 residues. Germline CDR1 reads SGHVS; CDR2 reads FQNEAQ. The chain's CDR3 is CASSYSGWGTEGGQPQHF. In nucleotides, the CDR3 is TGTGCCAGCAGCTACTCGGGGTGGGGGACAGAGGGGGGTCAGCCCCAGCATTTT.

The genes are TRBV19 and TRBJ1-1; D gene uncertain. This CDR3 has 14 residues. V lost 3 bases, J lost 0 bases, and 8 bases lay in between. Looked up from germline, CDR1 is LNHDA and CDR2 is SQIVND (reference sequence). The CDR3 loop reads CASSMYRMNTEAFF. The CDR3 DNA follows: TGTGCCAGTAGTATGTACAGAATGAACACTGAAGCTTTCTTT.

The rearrangement uses TRBV6-5 and TRBJ2-1; the D gene is possibly TRBD1 (6 bases). Trimming pared 6 bases from V and 10 bases from J, leaving 16 bases between. Germline CDR1 MNHEY, CDR2 SVGAGI. The CDR3 sequence is 13 residues long. CDR3: CASSPFRQVEQFF. The DNA of the CDR3 is TGTGCCAGCAGCCCGTTCCGACAGGTCGAGCAGTTCTTC.

The chain has TRBV28 and TRBJ2-1; 13 bases are a match to TRBD2. J gave up 5 bases and V 8 bases, and 3 bases lay outside the gene matches. Germline-derived CDR1 and CDR2 are MDHEN and SYDVKM. The length of the CDR3 is 14 residues. CDR3 sequence: CASGTSGIHNEQFF. For the CDR3, the DNA is TGTGCCAGCGGGACTAGCGGGATCCACAATGAGCAGTTCTTC.

The chain combines TRBV20-1 with TRBJ2-5, with a possible D match to TRBD1 (6 bases). Germline CDR1 reads DFQATT; CDR2 reads SNEGSKA (reference sequence). The CDR3 consists of 11 residues. CDR3 region: CALRGQETQYF. CDR3 DNA sequence: TGCGCTCTCAGGGGACAAGAGACCCAGTACTTC.

CDR3 sequence (DNA): TGTGCCAGCGGGAGCTGGGGGGGCGAGCAGTACTTC. This codes for CASGSWGGEQYF. V and J are TRBV28 and TRBJ2-7; 7 nucleotides agree with TRBD2. The germline CDR1 and CDR2 sequences are MDHEN and SYDVKM. The length of the CDR3 is 12 residues. With V trimmed by 8 bases and J by 6 bases, 7 bases remained unmatched.

V is TRBV5-1 and J is TRBJ1-2; D is perhaps TRBD1 (5 bases). The CDR3 extends over 14 amino acids. Per the germline V gene, CDR1 is SGHRS and CDR2 is YFSETQ. V was clipped by 2 bases and J by 8 bases, with 16 bases between them. The CDR3 DNA is TGCGCCAGCAGCTTCCCCGGGACTCTTGAGGGCTACACCTTC. Amino acids: CASSFPGTLEGYTF.

This clone was seen just once. This sequence joins TRBV27 and TRBJ2-1, with 11 bases that match TRBD2. Germline CDR1 and CDR2: MNHEY and SMNVEV (reference sequence). V gave up 2 bases and J gave up 9 bases; unmatched junction bases: 6. The CDR3 length is 15 residues. Here the CDR3 reads CASSLILAGGAEQFF. The CDR3 DNA reads TGTGCCAGCAGTTTAATCCTAGCGGGAGGTGCTGAGCAGTTCTTC.

This clone has only one observation. The chain uses TRBV18 and TRBJ1-2; D gene uncertain. The germline V gene has CDR1 KGHSH and CDR2 LQKENI. Trimming left V 2 bases short and J 6 bases short, with 13 bases between. The CDR3 consists of 14 residues. Here the CDR3 reads CASSPVREVDGYTF. As DNA, the CDR3 is TGTGCCAGCTCACCAGTGCGGGAGGTTGATGGCTACACCTTC.

This clone occurred a few times. V gene TRBV3-1 (or the pseudogene TRBV3-2) combines with J gene TRBJ1-2, with TRBD1 identical over 7 bases. The CDR3 has 13 amino acids. Germline values: CDR1 LGHDT, CDR2 YNNKEL (reference sequence). Losses at the gene ends were 5 bases for V and 7 bases for J; bases not matched to a gene: 7. The CDR3 DNA follows: TGTGCCAGCAGCTCGGGACAGTATAGTGGCTACACCTTC. Amino acid sequence: CASSSGQYSGYTF.

The chain recombines TRBV28 with TRBJ2-7; 11 nucleotides align to TRBD1. Germline V CDR1 and CDR2: MDHEN, SYDVKM. With 2 bases clipped from V and 0 bases from J, the junction kept 6 bases outside the gene matches. This CDR3 spans 17 amino acids. The CDR3 here is CASSLRAGTGGSYEQYF. The CDR3 DNA reads as TGTGCCAGCAGTTTACGTGCCGGGACAGGGGGCTCCTACGAGCAGTACTTC.

The gene calls are TRBV18 and TRBJ1-6; D is perhaps TRBD1 (6 bases). V was pared by 6 bases and J by 12 bases, with 15 bases between. The CDR3 consists of 13 residues. In germline, CDR1 is KGHSH, CDR2 LQKENI. Written as DNA, the CDR3 is TGTGCCAGCTCGGTGGGACAATTGGGACCCCTCCACTTT. It codes for CASSVGQLGPLHF.

The chain joins TRBV10-1 to TRBJ2-7; no reliable D call. The germline CDR1 and CDR2 sequences are WNHNN and SYGVQD (reference sequence). Trimming stripped 3 bases from V and 3 bases from J, with 15 bases between. The CDR3 length is 15 residues. CDR3 loop: CASSEGSPSLYEQYF. In DNA, the CDR3 is TGCGCCAGCAGTGAAGGTAGCCCATCCCTCTACGAGCAGTACTTC.

This clone was counted a few times. The chain recombines TRBV12-5 with TRBJ2-1; 12 bases map to TRBD2. This CDR3 has 20 amino acids. Germline V CDR1 and CDR2: LGHNT, FRNRAP. J gave up 4 bases and V 0 bases, and 13 bases lay outside the gene matches. The CDR3 loop reads CASGLVRGRLAGDLYNEQFF. Written as DNA, the CDR3 is TGTGCTAGTGGTTTGGTAAGGGGTCGACTAGCGGGAGACCTATACAATGAGCAGTTCTTC.